This is a list of T cell receptor beta chains from one sample in a study of blood T cell repertoires in COVID-19. Produced via immunoSEQ multiplex PCR; TCRdb's table is partial and in-frame only. The profile covers some 210,000 clones, with around 83% appearing a single time and less than 3.5% taken by the ten largest. Sequencing was performed on peripheral blood. The receptors were sampled from a man in his fifties or sixties with active or convalescent COVID-19. The CDR3 runs from the conserved cysteine through the conserved F or W. A D gene is named only where the DNA matches it firmly. Not every row has a clone size; where given, it reads once, few, many or a size class.

d_call | j_call | clone_size | v_call | cdr3_aa | cdr3_nt
TRBD2 | TRBJ2-7 | NA | TRBV7-9 | CASSPTGLAEFYEQYF | TGTGCCAGCAGCCCGACGGGACTAGCGGAATTCTACGAGCAGTACTTC
TRBD1 | TRBJ1-2 | NA | TRBV10-2 | CASKGQGLGYTF | TGCGCCAGCAAAGGACAGGGGCTTGGCTACACCTTC
NA | TRBJ2-1 | once | TRBV19 | CASTQPGVNEQFF | TGTGCCAGTACCCAACCAGGGGTCAATGAGCAGTTCTTC
NA | TRBJ2-7 | NA | TRBV5-4 | CASSKDRDTYYEQYF | TGTGCCAGCAGCAAAGACCGGGACACATATTACGAGCAGTACTTC
TRBD1 | TRBJ1-1 | once | TRBV4-1 | CASRRTGGVDTEAFF | TGCGCCAGCAGAAGGACAGGGGGTGTGGACACTGAAGCTTTCTTT
NA | TRBJ2-5 | many | TRBV2 | CASSEGGTDQETQYF | TGTGCCAGCAGTGAGGGCGGGACAGACCAAGAGACCCAGTACTTC
NA | TRBJ2-3 | NA | TRBV19 | CASSIAGGTDTQYF | TGTGCCAGTAGTATAGCGGGGGGCACAGATACGCAGTATTTT
NA | TRBJ1-4 | NA | TRBV21-1 | CASSATGTGDEKLFF | TGTGCCAGCAGCGCCACCGGGACAGGGGACGAAAAACTGTTTTTT
NA | TRBJ1-6 | few | TRBV28 | CASSPLDSYSPLHF | TGTGCCAGCAGTCCCCTGGACAGTTATTCACCCCTCCACTTT
NA | TRBJ2-7 | NA | TRBV25-1 | CASRETGLFNEQYF | TGTGCCAGCAGGGAGACAGGTCTTTTCAACGAGCAGTACTTC
TRBD1 | TRBJ1-2 | NA | TRBV5-6 | CAYGFRQGSYGYTF | TGTGCCTACGGGTTCAGACAGGGGAGCTATGGCTACACCTTC
NA | TRBJ1-4 | NA | TRBV5-1 | CASSQDRLGTNEKLFF | TGCGCCAGCAGCCAAGACAGGTTGGGCACTAATGAAAAACTGTTTTTT
NA | TRBJ1-1 | NA | TRBV18 | CASRPLDSNTEAFF | TGTGCCAGCCGCCCCTTGGACAGTAACACTGAAGCTTTCTTT
NA | TRBJ1-1 | once | TRBV2 | CASRLTPEAFF | TGTGCCAGCAGGTTGACACCCGAAGCTTTCTTT
TRBD1 | TRBJ1-1 | NA | TRBV10-1 | CASSASGTGRSTFF | TGCGCCAGCAGTGCCTCCGGGACAGGGAGGTCTACTTTCTTT
TRBD1 | TRBJ2-3 | few | TRBV7-7 | CASSPRAGDRGFSTDTQYF | TGTGCTAGCAGCCCCCGAGCGGGGGACAGGGGGTTTAGCACAGATACGCAGTATTTT
TRBD1 | TRBJ2-7 | NA | TRBV6-5 | CASSWGQGGTYEQYF | TGTGCCAGCAGTTGGGGACAGGGAGGGACCTACGAGCAGTACTTC
TRBD1 | TRBJ1-2 | NA | TRBV30 | CAWSRTGTSNYGYTF | TGTGCCTGGAGCCGGACAGGCACCTCTAACTATGGCTACACCTTC
TRBD1 | TRBJ1-2 | NA | TRBV4-3 | CASSPRTGYRLHGYTF | TGCGCCAGCAGCCCCCGGACAGGGTATAGGCTCCATGGCTACACCTTC
TRBD2 | TRBJ2-1 | NA | TRBV6-1 | CASSEFAGGRKGEQFF | TGTGCCAGCAGTGAATTTGCGGGAGGTCGAAAGGGTGAGCAGTTCTTC
NA | TRBJ1-5 | NA | TRBV7-9 | CASSQGQASEPQHF | TGTGCCAGCAGCCAGGGGCAGGCTTCGGAGCCCCAGCATTTT
TRBD2 | TRBJ2-3 | NA | TRBV10-1 | CASSWSSGTGDTQYF | TGCGCCAGCAGCTGGTCTAGCGGGACTGGAGATACGCAGTATTTT
NA | TRBJ1-1 | NA | TRBV6-5 | CASNEGHVTEAFF | TGTGCCAGCAACGAGGGCCATGTGACTGAAGCTTTCTTT
NA | TRBJ2-6 | NA | TRBV25-1 | CASSEGAGANVLTF | TGTGCCAGCAGTGAGGGAGCTGGGGCCAACGTCCTGACTTTC
NA | TRBJ2-1 | NA | TRBV11-2 | CASSANSPGNEQFF | TGTGCCAGCAGCGCCAACTCTCCGGGAAATGAGCAGTTCTTC
NA | TRBJ2-3 | NA | TRBV7-9 | CASTPPGLSTDTQYF | TGTGCCAGCACCCCTCCCGGTCTTAGCACAGATACGCAGTATTTT
NA | TRBJ2-1 | NA | TRBV7-9 | CASSLIERQDYNEQFF | TGTGCCAGCAGCTTAATAGAGCGACAGGATTACAATGAGCAGTTCTTC
NA | TRBJ2-7 | once | TRBV20-1 | CSASSGGAAGYEQYF | TGCAGTGCTAGTTCCGGGGGAGCAGCCGGCTACGAGCAGTACTTC
TRBD2 | TRBJ2-1 | once | TRBV4-1 | CASSSTSGYHNEQFF | TGCGCCAGCAGTTCCACTAGCGGGTACCACAATGAGCAGTTCTTC
TRBD1 | TRBJ2-5 | NA | TRBV4-1 | CASSQGTGGGETQYF | TGCGCCAGCAGCCAAGGGACAGGGGGCGGAGAGACCCAGTACTTC
NA | TRBJ1-1 | NA | TRBV12-3/TRBV12-4 | CASSPRWNTEAFF | TGTGCCAGCAGTCCGAGATGGAACACTGAAGCTTTCTTT
TRBD1 | TRBJ1-4 | NA | TRBV30 | CAWSGQGVPVTNEKLFF | TGTGCCTGGAGTGGACAGGGGGTTCCAGTAACTAATGAAAAACTGTTTTTT
TRBD1 | TRBJ2-1 | NA | TRBV7-9 | CASSLLGQGANEQFF | TGTGCCAGCAGCTTGTTGGGACAGGGGGCCAATGAGCAGTTCTTC
NA | TRBJ2-2 | NA | TRBV11-2 | CASSLEAHTGELFF | TGTGCCAGCAGCTTAGAGGCCCACACCGGGGAGCTGTTTTTT
TRBD2 | TRBJ2-2 | NA | TRBV7-9 | CAGQITRGGAGELFF | TGTGCCGGCCAGATAACTCGCGGGGGGGCCGGGGAGCTGTTTTTT
TRBD1 | TRBJ1-4 | NA | TRBV5-4 | CASSWDRTNEKLFF | TGTGCCAGCAGCTGGGACAGGACTAACGAAAAACTGTTTTTT
TRBD1 | TRBJ1-2 | few | TRBV7-3 | CASSPTGTTNYGYTF | TGTGCCAGCAGCCCGACAGGGACAACGAACTATGGCTACACCTTC
NA | TRBJ2-7 | once | TRBV6-5 | CAVSRDTRPREQYF | TGTGCCGTCAGCAGGGACACCCGTCCCCGAGAGCAGTACTTC
TRBD2 | TRBJ2-3 | NA | TRBV15 | CATSGGTSGDTQYF | TGTGCCACCAGCGGCGGGACTAGCGGAGATACGCAGTATTTT
NA | TRBJ1-4 | NA | TRBV7-6 | CASSLYSRGEPPTNEKLFF | TGTGCCAGCAGCTTATATAGCAGGGGTGAACCCCCAACTAATGAAAAACTGTTTTTT
TRBD1 | TRBJ2-2 | NA | TRBV11-2 | CASSFAPGQGSYTGELFF | TGTGCCAGCAGCTTCGCACCGGGACAGGGGTCATACACCGGGGAGCTGTTTTTT
TRBD2 | TRBJ2-1 | NA | TRBV4-3 | CASSQLSGGAYNEQFF | TGCGCCAGCAGCCAACTTAGCGGGGGGGCCTACAATGAGCAGTTCTTC